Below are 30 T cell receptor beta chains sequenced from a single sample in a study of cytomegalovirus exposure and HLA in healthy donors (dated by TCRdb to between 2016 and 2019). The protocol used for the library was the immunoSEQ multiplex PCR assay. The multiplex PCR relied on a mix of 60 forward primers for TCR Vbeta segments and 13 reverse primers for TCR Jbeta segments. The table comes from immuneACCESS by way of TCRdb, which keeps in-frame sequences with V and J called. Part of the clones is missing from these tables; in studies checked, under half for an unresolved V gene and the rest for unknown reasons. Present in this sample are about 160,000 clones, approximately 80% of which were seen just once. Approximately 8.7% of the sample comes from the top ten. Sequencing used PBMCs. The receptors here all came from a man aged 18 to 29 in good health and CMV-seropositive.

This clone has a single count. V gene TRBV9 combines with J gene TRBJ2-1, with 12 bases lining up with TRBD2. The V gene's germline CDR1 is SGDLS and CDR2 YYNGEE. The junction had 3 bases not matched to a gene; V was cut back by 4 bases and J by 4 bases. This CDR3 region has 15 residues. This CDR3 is CASSYGTSGYNEQFF. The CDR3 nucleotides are TGTGCCAGCAGCTACGGGACTAGCGGGTACAATGAGCAGTTCTTC.

CDR3 sequence: CASSIQGVTTEAFF. Written as DNA, the CDR3 is TGCGCCAGCAGTATCCAGGGGGTAACAACTGAAGCTTTCTTT. The chain joins TRBV10-2 to TRBJ1-1; 7 bases match TRBD1. This CDR3 has 14 amino acids. V lost 5 bases to trimming and J lost 5 bases; unmatched junction nucleotides: 8. Germline CDR1 WSHSY, CDR2 SAAADI.

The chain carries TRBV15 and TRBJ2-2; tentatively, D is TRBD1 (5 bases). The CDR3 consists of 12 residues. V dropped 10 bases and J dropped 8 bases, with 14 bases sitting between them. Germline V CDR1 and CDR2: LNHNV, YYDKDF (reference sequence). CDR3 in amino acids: CAIGQGPGELFF. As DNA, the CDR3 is TGTGCCATTGGGCAGGGTCCGGGGGAGCTGTTTTTT.

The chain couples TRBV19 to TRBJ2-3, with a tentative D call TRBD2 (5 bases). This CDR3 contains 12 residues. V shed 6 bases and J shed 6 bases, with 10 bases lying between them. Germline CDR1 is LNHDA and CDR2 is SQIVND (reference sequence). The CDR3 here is CASRSREDTQYF. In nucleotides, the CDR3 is TGTGCCAGTAGGTCTAGGGAGGATACGCAGTATTTT.

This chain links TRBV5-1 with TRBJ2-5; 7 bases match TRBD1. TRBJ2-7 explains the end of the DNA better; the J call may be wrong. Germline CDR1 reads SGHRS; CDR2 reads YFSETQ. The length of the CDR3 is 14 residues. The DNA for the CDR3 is TGCGCCAGCAGCCTGGACAGGCCGATCTACGAGCAGTACTTC. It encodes CASSLDRPIYEQYF.

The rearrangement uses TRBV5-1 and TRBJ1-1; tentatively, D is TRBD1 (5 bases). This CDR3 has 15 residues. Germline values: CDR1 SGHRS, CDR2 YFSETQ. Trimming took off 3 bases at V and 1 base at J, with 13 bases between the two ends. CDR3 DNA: TGCGCCAGCAGCTCATCCGGAACAGGGAACACTGAAGCTTTCTTT. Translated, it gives CASSSSGTGNTEAFF. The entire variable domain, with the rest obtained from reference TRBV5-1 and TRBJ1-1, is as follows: KAGVTQTPRYLIKTRGQQVTLSCSPISGHRSVSWYQQTPGQGLQFLFEYFSETQRNKGNFPGRFSGRQFSNSRSEMNVSTLELGDSALYLCASSSSGTGNTEAFFGQGTRLTVV.

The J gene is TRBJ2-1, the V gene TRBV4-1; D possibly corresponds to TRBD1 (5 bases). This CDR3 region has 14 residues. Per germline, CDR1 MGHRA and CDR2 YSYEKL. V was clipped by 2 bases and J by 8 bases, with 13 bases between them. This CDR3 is CASSQNRFGDEQFF. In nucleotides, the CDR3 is TGCGCCAGCAGCCAAAACAGGTTCGGAGATGAGCAGTTCTTC.

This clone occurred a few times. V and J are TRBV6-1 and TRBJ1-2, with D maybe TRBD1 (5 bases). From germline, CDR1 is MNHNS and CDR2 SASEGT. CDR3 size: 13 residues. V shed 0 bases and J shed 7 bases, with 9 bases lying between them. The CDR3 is CASSEAGAFGYTF. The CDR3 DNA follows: TGTGCCAGCAGTGAAGCAGGGGCCTTTGGCTACACCTTC.

The CDR3 here is CASSLTTGTGYDEQYF. CDR3 bases: TGCGCCAGCAGCTTGACAACCGGGACAGGATACGACGAGCAGTACTTC. V is TRBV5-1 and J is TRBJ2-7; 8 bases match TRBD1. This CDR3 region has 16 residues. The germline V gene has CDR1 SGHRS and CDR2 YFSETQ. The trim removed 1 base at V and 5 bases at J, leaving 11 bases unmatched. The entire variable domain, with the rest obtained from reference TRBV5-1 and TRBJ2-7, is as follows: KAGVTQTPRYLIKTRGQQVTLSCSPISGHRSVSWYQQTPGQGLQFLFEYFSETQRNKGNFPGRFSGRQFSNSRSEMNVSTLELGDSALYLCASSLTTGTGYDEQYFGPGTRLTVT.

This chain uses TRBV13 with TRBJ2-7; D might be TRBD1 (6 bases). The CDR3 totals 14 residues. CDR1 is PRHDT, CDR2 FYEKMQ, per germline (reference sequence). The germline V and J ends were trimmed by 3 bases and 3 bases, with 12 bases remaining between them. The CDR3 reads CASSLSGANYEQYF. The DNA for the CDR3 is TGTGCCAGCAGCTTGTCAGGGGCAAACTACGAGCAGTACTTC.

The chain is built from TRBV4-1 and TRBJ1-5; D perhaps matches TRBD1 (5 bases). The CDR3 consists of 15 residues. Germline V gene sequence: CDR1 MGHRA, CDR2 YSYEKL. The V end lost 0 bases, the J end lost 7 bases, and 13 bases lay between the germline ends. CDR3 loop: CASSQEHRTGQPQHF. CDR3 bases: TGCGCCAGCAGCCAAGAGCACAGGACGGGCCAGCCCCAGCATTTT.

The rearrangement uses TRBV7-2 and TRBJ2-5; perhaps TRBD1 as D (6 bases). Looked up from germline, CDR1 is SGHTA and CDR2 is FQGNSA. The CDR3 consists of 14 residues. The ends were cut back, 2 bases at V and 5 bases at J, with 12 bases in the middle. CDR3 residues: CASSLRQAGETQYF. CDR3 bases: TGTGCCAGCAGCTTACGACAGGCAGGGGAGACCCAGTACTTC.

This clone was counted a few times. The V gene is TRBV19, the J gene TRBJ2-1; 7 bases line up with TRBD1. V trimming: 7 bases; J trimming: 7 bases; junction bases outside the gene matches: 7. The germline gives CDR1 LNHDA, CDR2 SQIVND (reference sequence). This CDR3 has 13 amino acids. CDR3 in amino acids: CASNKQGKNEQFF. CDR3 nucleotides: TGTGCCAGTAATAAACAGGGGAAGAATGAGCAGTTCTTC.

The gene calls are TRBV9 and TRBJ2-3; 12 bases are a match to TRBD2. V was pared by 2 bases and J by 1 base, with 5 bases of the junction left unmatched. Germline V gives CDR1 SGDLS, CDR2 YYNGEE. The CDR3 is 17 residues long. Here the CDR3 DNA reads TGTGCCAGCAGCGTTAAGACTAGCGGGGGTGGCACAGATACGCAGTATTTT. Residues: CASSVKTSGGGTDTQYF.

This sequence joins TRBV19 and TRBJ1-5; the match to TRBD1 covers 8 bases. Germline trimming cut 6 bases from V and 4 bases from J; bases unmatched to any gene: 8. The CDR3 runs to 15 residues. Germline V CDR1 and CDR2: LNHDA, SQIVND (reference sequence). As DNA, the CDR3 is TGTGCCAGTAGGTGGACAGGGCGTCGGAATCAGCCCCAGCATTTT. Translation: CASRWTGRRNQPQHF.

The CDR3, as DNA: TGCGCCAGCAGCCAGTCCATGACTAGCAGTCGCACAGATACGCAGTATTTT. It is translated as CASSQSMTSSRTDTQYF. The rearrangement joins TRBV4-1 to TRBJ2-3, with 7 positions matching TRBD2. Losses at the gene ends were 3 bases for V and 1 base for J; bases not matched to a gene: 10. Germline V gene data show CDR1 as MGHRA and CDR2 as YSYEKL. The length of the CDR3 is 17 residues.

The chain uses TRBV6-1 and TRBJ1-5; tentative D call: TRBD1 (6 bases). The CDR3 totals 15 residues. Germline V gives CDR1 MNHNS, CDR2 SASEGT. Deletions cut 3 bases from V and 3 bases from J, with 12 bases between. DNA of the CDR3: TGTGCCAGCAGTGACGGACAGCCCTTCAATCAGCCCCAGCATTTT. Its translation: CASSDGQPFNQPQHF.

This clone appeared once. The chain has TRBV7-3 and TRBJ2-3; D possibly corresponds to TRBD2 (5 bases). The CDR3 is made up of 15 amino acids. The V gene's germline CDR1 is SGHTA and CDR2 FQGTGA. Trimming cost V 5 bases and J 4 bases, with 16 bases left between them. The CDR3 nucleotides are TGTGCCAGCAGCCGAAGCGGAGGATACGCAGATACGCAGTATTTT. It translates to CASSRSGGYADTQYF.

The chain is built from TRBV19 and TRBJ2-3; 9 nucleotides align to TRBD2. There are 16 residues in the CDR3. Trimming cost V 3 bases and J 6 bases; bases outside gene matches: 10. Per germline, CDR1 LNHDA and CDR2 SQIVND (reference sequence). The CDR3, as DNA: TGTGCCAGTAGTATCAGGTCGGCGGGAGGGCGTGATACGCAGTATTTT. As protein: CASSIRSAGGRDTQYF.

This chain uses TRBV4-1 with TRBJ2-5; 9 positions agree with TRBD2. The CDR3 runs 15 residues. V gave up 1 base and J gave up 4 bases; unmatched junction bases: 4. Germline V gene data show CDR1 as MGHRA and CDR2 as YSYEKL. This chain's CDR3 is CASSQGGTSRETQYF. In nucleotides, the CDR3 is TGCGCCAGCAGCCAAGGGGGGACTAGCAGAGAGACCCAGTACTTC.

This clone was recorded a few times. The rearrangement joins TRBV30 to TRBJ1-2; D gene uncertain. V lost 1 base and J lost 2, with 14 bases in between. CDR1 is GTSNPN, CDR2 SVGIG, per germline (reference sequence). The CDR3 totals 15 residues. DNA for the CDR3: TGTGCCTGGAGTGATCAGAAAGGACTCAACTATGGCTACACCTTC. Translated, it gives CAWSDQKGLNYGYTF. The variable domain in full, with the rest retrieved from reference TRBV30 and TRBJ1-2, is SQTIHQWPATLVQPVGSPLSLECTVEGTSNPNLYWYRQAAGRGLQLLFYSVGIGQISSEVPQNLSASRPQDRQFILSSKKLLLSDSGFYLCAWSDQKGLNYGYTFGSGTRLTVV.

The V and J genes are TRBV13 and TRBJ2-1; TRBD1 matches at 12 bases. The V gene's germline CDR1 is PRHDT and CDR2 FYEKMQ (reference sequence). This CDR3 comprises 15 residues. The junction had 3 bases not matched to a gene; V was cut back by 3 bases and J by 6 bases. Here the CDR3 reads CASSFGTGGFNEQFF. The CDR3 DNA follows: TGTGCCAGCAGCTTCGGGACAGGGGGCTTCAATGAGCAGTTCTTC.

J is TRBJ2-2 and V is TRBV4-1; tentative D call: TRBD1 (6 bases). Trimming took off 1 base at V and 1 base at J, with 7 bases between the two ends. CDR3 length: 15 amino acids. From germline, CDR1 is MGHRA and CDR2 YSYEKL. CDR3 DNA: TGCGCCAGCAGCCAAGGAGGGGGGAACACCGGGGAGCTGTTTTTT. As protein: CASSQGGGNTGELFF.

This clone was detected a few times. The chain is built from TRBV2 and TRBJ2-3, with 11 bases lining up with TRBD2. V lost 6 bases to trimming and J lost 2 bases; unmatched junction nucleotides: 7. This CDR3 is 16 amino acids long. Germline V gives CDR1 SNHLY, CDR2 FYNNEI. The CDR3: CASRQGTSGPTDTQYF. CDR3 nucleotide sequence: TGTGCCAGCAGGCAAGGGACTAGCGGCCCCACAGATACGCAGTATTTT.

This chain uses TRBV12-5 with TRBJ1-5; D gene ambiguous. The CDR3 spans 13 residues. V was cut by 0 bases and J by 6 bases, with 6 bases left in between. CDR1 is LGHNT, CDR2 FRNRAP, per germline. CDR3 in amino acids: CASGLVLGQPQHF. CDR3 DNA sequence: TGTGCTAGTGGTTTGGTACTCGGTCAGCCCCAGCATTTT. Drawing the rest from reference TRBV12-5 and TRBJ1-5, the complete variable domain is DARVTQTPRHKVTEMGQEVTMRCQPILGHNTVFWYRQTMMQGLELLAYFRNRAPLDDSGMPKDRFSAEMPDATLATLKIQPSEPRDSAVYFCASGLVLGQPQHFGDGTRLSIL.

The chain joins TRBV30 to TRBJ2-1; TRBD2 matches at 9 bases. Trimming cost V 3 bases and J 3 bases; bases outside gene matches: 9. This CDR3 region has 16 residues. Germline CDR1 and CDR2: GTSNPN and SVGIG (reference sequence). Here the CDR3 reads CAWSVRDSGGYNEQFF. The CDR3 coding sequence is TGTGCCTGGAGCGTAAGAGATAGCGGGGGCTACAATGAGCAGTTCTTC.

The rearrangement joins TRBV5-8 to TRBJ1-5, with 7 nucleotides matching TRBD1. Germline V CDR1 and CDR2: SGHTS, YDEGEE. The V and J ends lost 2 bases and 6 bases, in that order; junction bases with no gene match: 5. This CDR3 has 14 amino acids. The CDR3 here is CASSFLTGSQPQHF. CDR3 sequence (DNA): TGTGCCAGCAGCTTTTTGACAGGGAGTCAGCCCCAGCATTTT.

The CDR3 protein is CASSRDRVNYGYTF. The CDR3 DNA sequence: TGTGCCAGCAGTAGAGACAGGGTGAACTATGGCTACACCTTC. This rearrangement joins TRBV6-5 to TRBJ1-2, with 7 bases that match TRBD1. With V trimmed by 5 bases and J by 2 bases, 5 bases remained unmatched. Germline CDR1 and CDR2: MNHEY and SVGAGI. This CDR3 is 14 amino acids long.

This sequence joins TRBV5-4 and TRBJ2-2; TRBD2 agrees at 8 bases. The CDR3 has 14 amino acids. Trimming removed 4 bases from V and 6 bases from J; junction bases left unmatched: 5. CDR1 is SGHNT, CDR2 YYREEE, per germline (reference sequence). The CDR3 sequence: CASSDPSGPGELFF. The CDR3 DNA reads TGTGCCAGCAGCGATCCTAGCGGGCCCGGGGAGCTGTTTTTT.

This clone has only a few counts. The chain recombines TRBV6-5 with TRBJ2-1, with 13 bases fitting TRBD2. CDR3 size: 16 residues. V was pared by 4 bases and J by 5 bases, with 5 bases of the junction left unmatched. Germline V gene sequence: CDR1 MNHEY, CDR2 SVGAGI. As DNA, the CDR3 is TGTGCCAGCAGTTTCCCGACTAGCGGGGGGCACAATGAGCAGTTCTTC. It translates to CASSFPTSGGHNEQFF.